Listed below are T cell receptor beta chains from one sample, sequenced in a study of glioma-infiltrating T cells. TCRdb re-derived calls from the multiplex PCR reads in MiXCR, one entry per CDR3 protein. The data hold about 130,000 distinct CDR3 sequences, with about 25% observed a single time. Sequencing was done on a sample of glioma tissue, nonneoplastic brain tissue, or PBMCs (not recorded which). These receptors all stem from a human donor with low-grade glioma or glioblastoma, undergoing nonglioma brain surgery, or in good health (not recorded which). CDR3s include the opening cysteine and the closing phenylalanine or tryptophan. The D gene is left open where the match is weak. Size is omitted from some rows. Given values are once, few, many or a class for expanded clones.

many	TRBV28	.	TRBJ1-1	TGTGCCAGCAGTGTACAGGGACTCCTAACTGAAGCTTTCTTT	CASSVQGLLTEAFF
many	TRBV6-6	TRBD2	TRBJ2-1	TGTGCCAGCAGTTACTCGGGGCGGGGGGCTGTCGATGAGCAGTTCTTC	CASSYSGRGAVDEQFF
many	TRBV6-1	.	TRBJ2-1	TGTGCCAGCAGTTCCCGTCCCGGGACGGGGCGAGAGTCCTACAATGAGCAGTTCTTC	CASSSRPGTGRESYNEQFF
.	TRBV19	.	TRBJ1-1	TGTGCCAGTAATGATAGAGGGAGATGGAACACTGAAGCTTTCTTT	CASNDRGRWNTEAFF
.	TRBV29-1	.	TRBJ2-5	TGCAGCGTTGTGGCGACCCCAGAGACCCAGTACTTC	CSVVATPETQYF
.	TRBV27	.	TRBJ1-5	TGTGCCAGCAGTTTACGGGAGAATCAGCCCCAGCATTTT	CASSLRENQPQHF
few	TRBV5-1	TRBD2	TRBJ2-1	TGCGCCAGCAGCACGGGACTAGTTGGCAATGAGCAGTTCTTC	CASSTGLVGNEQFF
few	TRBV11-3	TRBD1	TRBJ2-3	TGTGCCAGCAGCTTTCTAGACAGGGAGGATACGCAGTATTTT	CASSFLDREDTQYF
few	TRBV24-1	.	TRBJ2-3	TGTGCCACCAGTGATTTAACAGGGGGGGTCGCAGATACGCAGTATTTT	CATSDLTGGVADTQYF
few	TRBV10-1	.	TRBJ2-5	TGCGCCAGCAGTGAGTCGACTCAAGAGACCCAGTACTTC	CASSESTQETQYF
many	TRBV6-2/TRBV6-3	.	TRBJ2-6	TGTGCCAGCAGTTACTCCACTGGGGCCAACGTCCTGACTTTC	CASSYSTGANVLTF
.	TRBV20-1	.	TRBJ2-3	TGCAGTGCTAGGCTGGGGGTGACAGATACGCAGTATTTT	CSARLGVTDTQYF
few	TRBV7-3	.	TRBJ2-3	TGTGCCAGCAGCCCCCAACAGGGTAAAACAGATACGCAGTATTTT	CASSPQQGKTDTQYF
many	TRBV20-1	.	TRBJ1-2	TGCAGTGTCGGTGGAGGTGGGGTCTATGGCTACACCTTC	CSVGGGGVYGYTF
few	TRBV20-1	TRBD1	TRBJ1-2	TGCAGTGCTATCAACTCGGGACAGGTTGTCTATGGCTACACCTTC	CSAINSGQVVYGYTF
many	TRBV6-6	.	TRBJ1-1	TGTGCCAGCAGTTACGTGGGGACTGAAGCTTTCTTT	CASSYVGTEAFF
.	TRBV7-2	.	TRBJ2-5	TGTGCCAGCAGCTTAGGAGAGGCGCAAGAGACCCAGTACTTC	CASSLGEAQETQYF
.	TRBV7-3	TRBD2	TRBJ2-3	TGTGCCAGCAGCTCGTCGGGACTAGCGGGGGCAGATACGCAGTATTTT	CASSSSGLAGADTQYF
.	TRBV11-2	.	TRBJ1-1	TGTGCCAGCAGCCCCTACTGGGGGACCACTGAAGCTTTCTTT	CASSPYWGTTEAFF
.	TRBV14	.	TRBJ2-3	TGTGCCAGCAGCCAGTATGGGCAGGATCTTATCACAGATACGCGGTATTTT	CASSQYGQDLITDTRYF
.	TRBV2	.	TRBJ1-2	TGTGCCAGCAGCGAAAACCGGTCGCCTTATGGCTACACCTTC	CASSENRSPYGYTF
few	TRBV2	.	TRBJ2-6	TGTGCCAGCACCCAAGGTGGGGCCAACGTCCTGACTTTC	CASTQGGANVLTF
many	TRBV19	.	TRBJ2-1	TGTGCCAGTAGTATAAGGGATAGCCGATATATCTACAATGAGCAGTTCTTC	CASSIRDSRYIYNEQFF
few	TRBV6-1	.	TRBJ1-2	TGTGCCAGCAGTTCGGATCCTTCCTATGGCTACACCTTC	CASSSDPSYGYTF
few	TRBV5-1	.	TRBJ1-6	TGCGCCAGCAGCTGGGACATCCTTAATTCACCCCTCCACTTT	CASSWDILNSPLHF
many	TRBV14	.	TRBJ2-3	TGTGCCAGCAGCCAAGCGGGAGCGTATACGCAGTATTTT	CASSQAGAYTQYF
many	TRBV20-1	.	TRBJ2-5	TGCAGTGCTAGAGGCAGCCTGGGGGAGACCCAGTACTTC	CSARGSLGETQYF
few	TRBV28	.	TRBJ2-5	TGTGCCAGCAGCTTAGGCCCAGGGTCCCAGTACTTC	CASSLGPGSQYF
.	TRBV28	.	TRBJ1-3	TGTGCCAGCAGAAGAGGCAGCTCTGGAAACACCATATATTTT	CASRRGSSGNTIYF
once	TRBV7-4	.	TRBJ1-4	TGTGCCAGCAGCTTAGCGCGCCGAAGGCGGGAAAAACTGTTTTTT	CASSLARRRREKLFF
many	TRBV28	TRBD2	TRBJ2-3	TGTGCCAGCGCCACTAGCGGGGGCCTCACAGATACGCAGTATTTT	CASATSGGLTDTQYF
few	TRBV4-1	.	TRBJ2-6	TGCGCCAGCAGCCAAGATCCCCAGGCAGGGCTAGGGGGGGCCAACGTCCTGACTTTC	CASSQDPQAGLGGANVLTF
many	TRBV6-1	TRBD2	TRBJ2-3	TGTGCCAGCAGCGAACTAGCGGGAGCTAGCACAGATACGCAGTATTTT	CASSELAGASTDTQYF
.	TRBV6-2/TRBV6-3	.	TRBJ1-5	TGTGCCAGCAGTCCTTCCGGTTTTTCGCAGGGGCTTTCCCAGCCCCAGCATTTT	CASSPSGFSQGLSQPQHF
many	TRBV15	.	TRBJ1-2	TGTGCCACCAGCAGAGAGGGGGCAGTCTATGGCTACACCTTC	CATSREGAVYGYTF
many	TRBV27	.	TRBJ2-5	TGTGCCAGCAGTCAACGGGGAAACCTGTACCAAGAGACCCAGTACTTC	CASSQRGNLYQETQYF
many	TRBV28	TRBD1	TRBJ1-2	TGTGCCAGCAGTTTATGGACAGGGGGGTTGAAGGTCTACACCTTC	CASSLWTGGLKVYTF
few	TRBV5-8	.	TRBJ2-3	TGTGCCAGCAGCTTCCGGCCGCATACGCAGTATTTT	CASSFRPHTQYF
.	TRBV6-5	.	TRBJ1-3	TGTGCCAGCAGCCCCCGGCGCTCTGGAAACACCATATATTTT	CASSPRRSGNTIYF
many	TRBV7-2	TRBD2	TRBJ2-3	TGTGCCAGCAGAAACGGACTAGCGGGGGCCACGAGGCAGTATTTT	CASRNGLAGATRQYF
many	TRBV6-6	.	TRBJ1-5	TGTGCCAGCAGTTACTCGCTCAGGGGTGGACAGCCCCAGCATTTT	CASSYSLRGGQPQHF
many	TRBV6-1	.	TRBJ2-1	TGTGCCAGCAGTTCCCCGAAGGATGAGCAGTTCTTC	CASSSPKDEQFF
.	TRBV12-3/TRBV12-4	.	TRBJ1-2	TGTGCCAGCAGCCAAGGACAAGCCACCTTGGTGAGCACCTTC	CASSQGQATLVSTF
few	TRBV24-1	.	TRBJ2-1	TGTGCCACCAGTGATCCCGCGAGGGGGAATGAGCAGTTCTTC	CATSDPARGNEQFF
.	TRBV5-1	TRBD1	TRBJ2-1	TGCGCCAGCAGCTTAGAGGGGGCCCGTTCCGAGCAGTTCTTC	CASSLEGARSEQFF
many	TRBV7-2	TRBD2	TRBJ2-1	TGTGCCAGCAGCACTACTAGCGGGGGTGGCAATGAGCAGTTCTTC	CASSTTSGGGNEQFF
.	TRBV6-6	.	TRBJ2-5	TGTGCCAGCAGTTACTCGAACACGCGCCGCCAAGAGACCCAGTACTTC	CASSYSNTRRQETQYF
many	TRBV24-1	.	TRBJ2-3	TGTGCCACCAGTGATTTTAGTTTCGCAGATACGCAGTATTTT	CATSDFSFADTQYF
.	TRBV28	TRBD2	TRBJ2-3	TGTGCCAGCAGTTTGGGAGGGTCCGGCACAGATACGCAGTATTTT	CASSLGGSGTDTQYF
few	TRBV7-9	.	TRBJ1-5	TGTGCCAGCAGCTTAAGCAGGAGGGGGGGCAATCAGCCCCAGCATTTT	CASSLSRRGGNQPQHF
few	TRBV20-1	.	TRBJ2-5	TGCAGTGCGACACCGGGCCAAGAGACCCAGTACTTC	CSATPGQETQYF
many	TRBV7-8	.	TRBJ2-3	TGTGCCAGCAGCATCCAGGGGGGAGGCACAGATACGCAGTATTTT	CASSIQGGGTDTQYF